The 21 T cell receptor beta chains below were found in one sample sequenced in a study of CD8 T cells in Susac syndrome. RNA, at about 0.45 to 1 ug, was reverse transcribed with random hexamers. MiXCR, applied by TCRdb to the immunoSEQ multiplex PCR reads, yields one record per CDR3 protein. Here the sample spans roughly 180,000 distinct CDR3 sequences, 85% to 95% being singletons. The sequenced sample consisted of CD4+ T cells from PBMCs. The source is a human donor with Susac syndrome.

The chain combines TRBV12-3 or TRBV12-4 with TRBJ2-2; possibly TRBD2 for D (6 bases). V was clipped by 7 bases and J by 7 bases, with 22 bases between them. This CDR3 has 16 amino acids. The CDR3 sequence: CASTATGEAKVGELFF. For the CDR3, the DNA is TGTGCCAGCACCGCGACGGGAGAGGCTAAGGTCGGGGAGCTGTTTTTT.

This chain uses TRBV5-4 with TRBJ2-3; 7 bases line up with TRBD1. CDR1 is SGHNT, CDR2 YYREEE, per germline (reference sequence). V lost 2 bases and J lost 2; bases outside the gene matches: 8. The CDR3 covers 16 residues. The CDR3 loop reads CASSFGQEQFTDTQYF. CDR3 sequence (DNA): TGTGCCAGCAGCTTTGGACAGGAGCAATTCACAGATACGCAGTATTTT.

This clonotype showed up just once. This chain connects TRBV20-1 to TRBJ2-3; the match to TRBD1 covers 11 bases. This CDR3 has 16 residues. Germline CDR1 DFQATT, CDR2 SNEGSKA (reference sequence). The trim removed 4 bases at V and 1 base at J, leaving 7 bases unmatched. The CDR3 spells CSATGTGGLGTDTQYF. CDR3 in DNA: TGCAGTGCTACCGGGACAGGGGGTTTAGGCACAGATACGCAGTATTTT.

The count of this clonotype is one. The V call is TRBV11-2, the J call TRBJ2-3; TRBD2 aligns across 7 bases. Germline CDR1 is SGHAT and CDR2 is FQNNGV. CDR3 length equals 15 residues. With 5 bases clipped from V and 0 bases from J, the junction kept 5 bases outside the gene matches. CDR3 nucleotides: TGTGCCAGCAGCCGCGGGAGTCAGAGCACAGATACGCAGTATTTT. As protein: CASSRGSQSTDTQYF. The full variable domain, completed using reference TRBV11-2 and TRBJ2-3, is EAGVAQSPRYKIIEKRQSVAFWCNPISGHATLYWYQQILGQGPKLLIQFQNNGVVDDSQLPKDRFSAERLKGVDSTLKIQPAKLEDSAVYLCASSRGSQSTDTQYFGPGTRLTVL.

The chain is built from TRBV19 and TRBJ1-2; 7 bases agree with TRBD1. The length of the CDR3 is 15 residues. The ends lost 2 bases at V and 7 bases at J; junction bases unmatched: 10. CDR1 is LNHDA and CDR2 is SQIVND in the germline V gene (reference sequence). The CDR3 region has the DNA TGTGCCAGTAGTATACCCCCGACAGGGACGTCTGGCTACACCTTC. It codes for CASSIPPTGTSGYTF.

The chain couples TRBV7-2 to TRBJ2-3; possibly TRBD1 for D (6 bases). Between the trimmed V and J ends, which lost 5 bases and 1 base, there was a span of 10 bases. Per the germline V gene, CDR1 is SGHTA and CDR2 is FQGNSA. The CDR3 is 14 amino acids. The CDR3 DNA follows: TGTGCCAGCAGCCCCCGACAGGGCACAGATACGCAGTATTTT. This gives the protein CASSPRQGTDTQYF.

The V call is TRBV5-1, the J call TRBJ2-7, with TRBD2 matching over 8 bases. Germline loops: CDR1 SGHRS, CDR2 YFSETQ. This CDR3 spans 16 amino acids. V lost 2 bases, J lost 6 bases, and 13 bases stayed unmatched. The CDR3 DNA follows: TGCGCCAGCAGCTTTTTTCTAGCGGGCGGACGCGGCGAGCAGTACTTC. Its protein product is CASSFFLAGGRGEQYF.

The chain employs TRBV28 and TRBJ1-4; D unresolved. The V gene lost 1 base and the J gene lost 8 bases, with 14 bases spanning the gap. This CDR3 spans 15 amino acids. From germline, CDR1 is MDHEN and CDR2 SYDVKM. CDR3 protein: CASSLLGSGLEKLFF. In DNA form, the CDR3 reads TGTGCCAGCAGTTTATTGGGTTCTGGGTTAGAAAAACTGTTTTTT.

In DNA, the CDR3 is TGCAGTGCTAGTGATGGTTGGGGACTAGCGGACGAGCAGTACTTC. Protein: CSASDGWGLADEQYF. The chain couples TRBV20-1 to TRBJ2-7; the match to TRBD2 covers 11 bases. The CDR3 consists of 15 residues. V gave up 3 bases and J gave up 5 bases; unmatched junction bases: 9. Germline CDR1 reads DFQATT; CDR2 reads SNEGSKA (reference sequence).

The genes are TRBV9 and TRBJ1-3; D is undetermined. CDR1 and CDR2 from the germline V gene are SGDLS and YYNGEE. V was clipped by 3 bases and J by 7 bases, with 14 bases between them. This CDR3 has 14 residues. The CDR3 here is CASSASWAGNTIYF. CDR3 DNA sequence: TGTGCCAGCAGCGCAAGCTGGGCGGGGAACACCATATATTTT.

The chain carries TRBV19 and TRBJ1-6; no definite D call. Deletions cut 7 bases from V and 10 bases from J, with 14 bases between. This CDR3 comprises 13 residues. Germline-derived CDR1 and CDR2 are LNHDA and SQIVND (reference sequence). CDR3 residues: CASNNRAESPLHF. In DNA form, the CDR3 reads TGTGCCAGTAATAACCGGGCGGAATCACCCCTCCACTTT. The full variable domain, with the rest looked up from reference TRBV19 and TRBJ1-6, is DGGITQSPKYLFRKEGQNVTLSCEQNLNHDAMYWYRQDPGQGLRLIYYSQIVNDFQKGDIAEGYSVSREKKESFPLTVTSAQKNPTAFYLCASNNRAESPLHFGNGTRLTVT.

The chain combines TRBV5-5 with TRBJ2-3; D unclear. V dropped 4 bases and J dropped 2 bases, with 8 bases sitting between them. The CDR3 is made up of 13 amino acids. Germline CDR1 and CDR2: SGHKS and YYEKEE (reference sequence). CDR3 residues: CASSDVITDTQYF. CDR3 DNA sequence: TGTGCCAGCAGCGATGTCATCACAGATACGCAGTATTTT.

This clonotype appeared a few times. V usage is TRBV12-3 or TRBV12-4 and J usage is TRBJ1-2; D unresolved. CDR3 length: 11 residues. Trimming stripped 1 base from V and 8 bases from J, with 5 bases between. CDR3 coding DNA: TGTGCCAGCAGTTTAGTCGGAGGCTACACCTTC. Protein: CASSLVGGYTF.

V gene TRBV6-9 combines with J gene TRBJ1-2; D possibly corresponds to TRBD1 (6 bases). The V end was cut by 0 bases, the J end by 2 bases, with 13 bases between. Germline CDR1 is MNHGY and CDR2 is SVAAGI. CDR3 size: 16 residues. Written as DNA, the CDR3 is TGTGCCAGCAGTTATTCAAGACAGGATGTGAACTATGGCTACACCTTC. Translating gives CASSYSRQDVNYGYTF.

This CDR3 is CASSWSGGRDEKLFF. CDR3 coding DNA: TGTGCCAGCAGCTGGAGTGGGGGAAGGGATGAAAAACTGTTTTTT. This chain connects TRBV7-9 to TRBJ1-4; the D gene is possibly TRBD1 (5 bases). This CDR3 has 15 amino acids. The germline gives CDR1 SEHNR, CDR2 FQNEAQ (reference sequence). V lost 4 bases and J 6 bases, leaving 15 bases between the germline ends.

This rearrangement joins TRBV5-1 to TRBJ1-6; D is undetermined. Germline CDR1 reads SGHRS; CDR2 reads YFSETQ. This CDR3 has 16 residues. V was clipped by 0 bases and J by 5 bases, with 12 bases between them. The CDR3 reads CASSLVGRNDNSPLHF. The CDR3 nucleotides are TGCGCCAGCAGCTTGGTCGGACGGAACGATAATTCACCCCTCCACTTT.

J is TRBJ2-3 and V is TRBV18; 9 bases agree with TRBD1. The germline V gene encodes CDR1 KGHSH and CDR2 LQKENI. The CDR3 is made up of 15 amino acids. Losses at the gene ends were 6 bases for V and 2 bases for J; bases not matched to a gene: 6. The CDR3 region has the DNA TGTGCCAGCTCCCTCGGGACAGGGTCCACAGATACGCAGTATTTT. Translating it yields CASSLGTGSTDTQYF. Full variable domain (missing parts from reference TRBV18 and TRBJ2-3): NAGVMQNPRHLVRRRGQEARLRCSPMKGHSHVYWYRQLPEEGLKFMVYLQKENIIDESGMPKERFSAEFPKEGPSILRIQQVVRGDSAAYFCASSLGTGSTDTQYFGPGTRLTVL.

The chain has TRBV30 and TRBJ1-6, with TRBD1 as a possible D gene (5 bases). This CDR3 has 17 residues. V was pared by 0 bases and J by 8 bases, with 20 bases between. From germline, CDR1 is GTSNPN and CDR2 SVGIG (reference sequence). This CDR3 is CAWSVTRWSGGDSPLHF. CDR3 nucleotides: TGTGCCTGGAGTGTGACCCGGTGGAGCGGGGGGGATTCACCCCTCCACTTT.

The CDR3 DNA reads TGTGCCAGCAGCTACATGCTAGTCGGGCAGGTCCTATTAGCCAAAAACATTCAGTACTTC. Its translation: CASSYMLVGQVLLAKNIQYF. The genes are TRBV5-6 and TRBJ2-4, with D unclear. CDR1 SGHDT and CDR2 YYEEEE come from the germline V gene. The CDR3 covers 20 residues. Trimming removed 3 bases from V and 0 bases from J, with 25 bases in between.

V gene TRBV7-2 combines with J gene TRBJ2-3; TRBD2 is a possible D gene (6 bases). This CDR3 comprises 15 residues. Germline-derived CDR1 and CDR2 are SGHTA and FQGNSA. Trimming removed 3 bases at V and 0 bases at J, with 10 bases between. Here the CDR3 DNA reads TGTGCCAGCAGCTTTAGCGGACCTAGCACAGATACGCAGTATTTT. Amino acid sequence: CASSFSGPSTDTQYF.

The CDR3 loop reads CAWAAGTGTANEQYF. CDR3 in DNA: TGTGCCTGGGCAGCCGGGACAGGGACCGCCAACGAGCAGTACTTC. The V and J genes are TRBV30 and TRBJ2-7; the match to TRBD1 covers 9 bases. Trimming at V came to 5 bases and at J to 5 bases, leaving 13 bases not matched to a gene. Germline V gene lookup returns CDR1 GTSNPN and CDR2 SVGIG (reference sequence). The CDR3 contains 15 residues. Complete variable domain (other parts from reference TRBV30 and TRBJ2-7): SQTIHQWPATLVQPVGSPLSLECTVEGTSNPNLYWYRQAAGRGLQLLFYSVGIGQISSEVPQNLSASRPQDRQFILSSKKLLLSDSGFYLCAWAAGTGTANEQYFGPGTRLTVT.